The clone carrying this T cell receptor beta chain was detected ten times or more. This specimen belongs to a study of patients and donors after allogeneic stem cell transplantation. The CDR3 is made up of 13 amino acids. V was trimmed by 5 bases and J by 9 bases, leaving 11 bases between them. Each CDR3 protein gets one entry after TCRdb re-called the RT-PCR reads with MiXCR. In the table there are 90,000 to 120,000 distinct CDR3 sequences, 35% of which are singletons. The sequenced sample consisted of blood, either unsorted or a sorted T cell fraction (not recorded which). This sequence originates from a human donor who was either an allogeneic HSCT recipient or a stem cell or donor lymphocyte infusion donor (not recorded which). It is not recorded whose cells these are; they may come from a transplant donor. The V and J genes are TRBV12-3 or TRBV12-4 and TRBJ1-6; D uncertain. CDR3 protein: CASSPNSVSPLHF. The CDR3 DNA is TGTGCCAGCAGTCCCAATAGCGTTTCACCCCTCCACTTT.